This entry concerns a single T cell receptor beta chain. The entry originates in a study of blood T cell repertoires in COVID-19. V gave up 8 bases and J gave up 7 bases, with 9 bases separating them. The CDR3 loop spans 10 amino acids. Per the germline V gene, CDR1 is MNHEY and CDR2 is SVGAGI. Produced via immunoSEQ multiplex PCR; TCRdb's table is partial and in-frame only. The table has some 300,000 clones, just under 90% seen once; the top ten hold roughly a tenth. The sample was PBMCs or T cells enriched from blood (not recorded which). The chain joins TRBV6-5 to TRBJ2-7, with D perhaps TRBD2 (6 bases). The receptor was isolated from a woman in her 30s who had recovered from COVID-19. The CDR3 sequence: CASGREEQYF. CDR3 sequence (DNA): TGTGCCAGCGGACGGGAGGAGCAGTACTTC.